What follows is one TCR beta chain and its context. Its specificity is not known. The sample is drawn from a study of T cell responses to AZD1222 COVID-19 vaccine. Repertoires were generated with immunoSEQ multiplex PCR, while TCRdb's copy carries only in-frame clones and drops some. The table has about 160,000 clones, roughly 90% seen once. Study-level results: At baseline, just 5 or 6 AZD1222 recipients tested seropositive. Donors were mostly white British, more females; clonal diversity possibly underestimated. There were vaccine-associated CD4 TCRs across spike, dominant at 160-218 and 743-854. Spike-specific TCR breadth and depth rose after two AZD1222 doses.

The sequence was obtained from an adult in good health. The sequences come from peripheral blood, collected on day 0 of AZD1222 vaccination.

For the CDR3, the DNA is TGTGCCAGCAGCCCGCAGGGCACAGATACGCAGTATTTT. Protein: CASSPQGTDTQYF. V and J are TRBV27 and TRBJ2-3; D remains unclear. Per germline, CDR1 MNHEY and CDR2 SMNVEV (reference sequence). V was pared by 6 bases and J by 1 base, with 8 bases between. This CDR3 is 13 amino acids long.